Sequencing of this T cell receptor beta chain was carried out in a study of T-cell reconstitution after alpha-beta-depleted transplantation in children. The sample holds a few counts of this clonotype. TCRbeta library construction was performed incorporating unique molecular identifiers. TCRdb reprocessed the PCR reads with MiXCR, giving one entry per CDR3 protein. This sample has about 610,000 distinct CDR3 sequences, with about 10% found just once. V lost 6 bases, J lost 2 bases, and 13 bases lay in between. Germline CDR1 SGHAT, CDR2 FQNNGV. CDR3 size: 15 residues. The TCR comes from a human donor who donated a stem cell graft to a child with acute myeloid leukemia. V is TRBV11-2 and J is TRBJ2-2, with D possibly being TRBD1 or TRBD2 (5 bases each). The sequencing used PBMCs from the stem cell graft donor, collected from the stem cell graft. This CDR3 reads CASRGVGRNTGELFF. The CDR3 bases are TGTGCCAGCAGGGGGGTTGGAAGAAACACCGGGGAGCTGTTTTTT.